This T cell receptor (beta chain) was obtained from a study of T cells in Graves' hyperthyroidism and ophthalmopathy. Findings and limits, study-wide: The authors' 13 V-J model separated ophthalmopathy from stable hyperthyroidism.

Diagnoses were established using clinical symptoms, serum thyroxine and TRAb, thyroid ultrasound and orbital computed tomography. The CDR3 is 15 amino acids. Germline V gene sequence: CDR1 DFQATT, CDR2 SNEGSKA (reference sequence). The ends were cut back, 0 bases at V and 5 bases at J, with 13 bases in the middle. This clonotype was observed a handful of times. Its target is not known. Researchers took RNA transcripts and amplified the TCR beta CDR3 regions from them. The HTBI set primed first-round TCR CDR3 RT-PCR. TCRdb passed the multiplex PCR reads through MiXCR, listing each CDR3 protein once. The table has approximately 640,000 distinct CDR3 sequences, 45% seen once.

Input material: peripheral blood or thyroid tissue (not recorded which). This TCR was sampled from an adult man with Graves' disease, either hyperthyroidism or ophthalmopathy (not recorded which). The chain joins TRBV20-1 to TRBJ1-4, with D perhaps TRBD1 (6 bases). In nucleotides, the CDR3 is TGCAGTGCTAGAGACCCATCAGGGGTCAATGAAAAACTGTTTTTT. Translating gives CSARDPSGVNEKLFF.